The 8 T cell receptor beta chains below all came from one sample that was sequenced in a study of blood T cell repertoires in COVID-19. The data were produced by immunoSEQ multiplex PCR, yet TCRdb's version contains in-frame clones alone and is incomplete. The data hold 260,000 or so clones, with 85% observed a single time. The sample comprised PBMCs or T cells enriched from blood (not recorded which). The receptors derive from a woman aged 45-60 years who had recovered from COVID-19.

The V gene is TRBV3-1 (or the pseudogene TRBV3-2), the J gene TRBJ1-6, with a possible D match to TRBD1 (6 bases). Germline values: CDR1 LGHDT, CDR2 YNNKEL (reference sequence). Trimming stripped 1 base from V and 6 bases from J, with 13 bases between. CDR3 size: 16 residues. The DNA of the CDR3 is TGTGCCAGCAGCCAAGGGTCCCACAGGGCTAATTCACCCCTCCACTTT. Translated: CASSQGSHRANSPLHF.

The V gene is TRBV28, the J gene TRBJ2-7; D gene uncertain. In germline, CDR1 is MDHEN, CDR2 SYDVKM. The CDR3 spans 13 residues. V was trimmed by 6 bases and J by 0 bases, leaving 9 bases between them. The CDR3 region is CASRPGSSYEQYF. The CDR3 DNA reads as TGTGCCAGCAGGCCAGGAAGCTCCTACGAGCAGTACTTC.

The chain has TRBV14 and TRBJ1-2, with TRBD1 identical over 9 bases. The length of the CDR3 is 15 residues. Trimming at V came to 2 bases and at J to 6 bases, leaving 7 bases not matched to a gene. Germline V gene sequence: CDR1 SGHDN, CDR2 FVKESK. The CDR3 region has the DNA TGTGCCAGCAGCCAATCTTACAGGGGGCTGGATGGCTACACCTTC. Residues: CASSQSYRGLDGYTF.

V usage is TRBV28 and J usage is TRBJ1-5; the match to TRBD1 covers 7 bases. After removal of 3 bases from V and 2 bases from J, the junction contained 4 bases not matched to a gene. Germline assignment: CDR1 MDHEN and CDR2 SYDVKM. CDR3 length: 15 residues. In DNA form, the CDR3 reads TGTGCCAGCAGTTTCATAGGACAGGGCAATCAGCCCCAGCATTTT. It specifies CASSFIGQGNQPQHF.

A single count supports this clone. The V call is TRBV10-3, the J call TRBJ1-2, with 8 bases identical to TRBD1. Germline trimming cut 4 bases from V and 4 bases from J; bases unmatched to any gene: 5. CDR3 length equals 14 residues. The V gene's germline CDR1 is ENHRY and CDR2 SYGVKD. The CDR3 region is CAISVTGVAYGYTF. The CDR3 DNA follows: TGTGCCATCAGTGTGACAGGGGTGGCCTATGGCTACACCTTC.

The V gene is TRBV7-8, the J gene TRBJ2-3; 10 bases are a match to TRBD2. With 3 bases clipped from V and 5 bases from J, the junction kept 11 bases outside the gene matches. Germline CDR1 and CDR2: SGHVS and FQNEAQ. The CDR3 contains 17 residues. CDR3: CASSFPTSGRRKDTQYF. The CDR3 nucleotides read TGTGCCAGCAGCTTCCCGACTAGCGGGCGGCGGAAAGATACGCAGTATTTT.

V gene TRBV24-1 combines with J gene TRBJ2-1; 8 bases are a match to TRBD1. The V gene end was trimmed by 2 bases and the J gene end by 5 bases; junction bases not matched to a gene: 7. Looked up from germline, CDR1 is KGHDR and CDR2 is SFDVKD. The CDR3 loop spans 16 amino acids. The CDR3 reads CATSDYRGSTHNEQFF. The CDR3 bases are TGTGCCACCAGTGATTACAGGGGGTCTACGCACAATGAGCAGTTCTTC.

The chain is built from TRBV10-1 and TRBJ2-7; D is perhaps TRBD1 (5 bases). The germline V gene encodes CDR1 WNHNN and CDR2 SYGVQD (reference sequence). The V gene lost 0 bases and the J gene lost 6 bases, with 9 bases spanning the gap. CDR3 size: 13 residues. CDR3 loop: CASSESRVSEQYF. The CDR3 DNA reads TGCGCCAGCAGTGAGTCCAGGGTATCCGAGCAGTACTTC.